This T cell receptor (beta chain) was captured in a study of cytotoxic CD8 clonotypes in ibrutinib-treated CLL. Study-wide background: Of a cohort that held about 12 relapsed/refractory and some 16 treatment-naive patients, roughly 18 were IGHV unmutated.

This clone was counted between two and nine times. Other DNA sequences in the same sample also yield this CDR3. The germline V gene encodes CDR1 LNHDA and CDR2 SQIVND (reference sequence). Trimming left V 3 bases short and J 1 base short, with 4 bases between. CDR3 length: 13 residues. A 1 in 200,000 to 1 in 1 million T cell depth was the sequencing target. Assay: immunoSEQ multiplex PCR; the TCRdb copy retains only in-frame clones and omits some. The sample records more than 140,000 clones, approximately 77% being singletons. The chain combines TRBV19 with TRBJ1-5, with D hard to call. This specimen was PBMCs, taken after 12 months of ibrutinib treatment. The sequence derives from a human donor with chronic lymphocytic leukemia. CDR3 region: CASSITSNQPQHF. DNA of the CDR3: TGTGCCAGTAGTATCACCAGCAATCAGCCCCAGCATTTT.